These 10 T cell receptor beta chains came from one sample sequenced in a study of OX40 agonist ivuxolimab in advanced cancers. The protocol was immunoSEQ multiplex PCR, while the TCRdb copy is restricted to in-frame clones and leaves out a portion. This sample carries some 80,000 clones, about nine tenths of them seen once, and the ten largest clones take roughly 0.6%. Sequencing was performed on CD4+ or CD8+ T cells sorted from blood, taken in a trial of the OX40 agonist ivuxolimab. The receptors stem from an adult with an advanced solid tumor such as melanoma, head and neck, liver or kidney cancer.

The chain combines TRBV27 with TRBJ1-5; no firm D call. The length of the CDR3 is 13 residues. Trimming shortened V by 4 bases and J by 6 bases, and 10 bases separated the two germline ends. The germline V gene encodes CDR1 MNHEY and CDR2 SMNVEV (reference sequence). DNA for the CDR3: TGTGCCAGCAGTTCCCGGACGGCTCAGCCCCAGCATTTT. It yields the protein CASSSRTAQPQHF.

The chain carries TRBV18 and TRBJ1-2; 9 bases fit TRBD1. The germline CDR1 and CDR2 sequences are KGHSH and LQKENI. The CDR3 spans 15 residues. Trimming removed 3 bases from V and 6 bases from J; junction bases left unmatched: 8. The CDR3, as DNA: TGTGCCAGCTCACCGGGACAGGGAGGATTTGATGGCTACACCTTC. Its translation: CASSPGQGGFDGYTF.

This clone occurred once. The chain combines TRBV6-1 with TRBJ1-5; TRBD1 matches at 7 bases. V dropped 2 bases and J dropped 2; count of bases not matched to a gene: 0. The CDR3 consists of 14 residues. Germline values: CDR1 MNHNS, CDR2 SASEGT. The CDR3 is CASSEQGGNQPQHF. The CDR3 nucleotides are TGTGCCAGCAGTGAACAGGGGGGCAATCAGCCCCAGCATTTT.

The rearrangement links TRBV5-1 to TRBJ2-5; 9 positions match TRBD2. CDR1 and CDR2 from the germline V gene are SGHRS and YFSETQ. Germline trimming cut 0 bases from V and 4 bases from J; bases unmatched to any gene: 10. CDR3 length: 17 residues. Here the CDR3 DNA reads TGCGCCAGCAGCTTGGGAGGGAGCGGGAGGCCGGGAGAGACCCAGTACTTC. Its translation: CASSLGGSGRPGETQYF.

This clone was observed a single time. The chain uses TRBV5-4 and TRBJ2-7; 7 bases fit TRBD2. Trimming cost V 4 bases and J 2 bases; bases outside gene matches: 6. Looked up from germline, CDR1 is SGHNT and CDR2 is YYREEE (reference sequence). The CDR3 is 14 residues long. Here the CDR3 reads CASSGGSTTYEQYF. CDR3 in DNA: TGTGCCAGCAGCGGCGGGAGCACGACCTACGAGCAGTACTTC. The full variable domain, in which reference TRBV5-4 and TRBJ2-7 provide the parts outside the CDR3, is ETGVTQSPTHLIKTRGQQVTLRCSSQSGHNTVSWYQQALGQGPQFIFQYYREEENGRGNFPPRFSGLQFPNYSSELNVNALELDDSALYLCASSGGSTTYEQYFGPGTRLTVT.

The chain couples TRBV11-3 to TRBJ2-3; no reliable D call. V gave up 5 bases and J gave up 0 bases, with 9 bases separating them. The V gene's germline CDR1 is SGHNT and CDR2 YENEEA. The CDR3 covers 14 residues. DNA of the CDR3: TGTGCCAGCAGCCCACATAGTAGCACAGATACGCAGTATTTT. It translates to CASSPHSSTDTQYF.

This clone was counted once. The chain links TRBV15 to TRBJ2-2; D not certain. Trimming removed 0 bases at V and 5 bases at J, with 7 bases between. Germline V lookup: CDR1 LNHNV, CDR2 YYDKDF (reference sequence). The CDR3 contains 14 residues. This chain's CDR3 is CATSRDPRTGELFF. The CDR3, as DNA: TGTGCCACCAGCAGAGATCCCAGGACCGGGGAGCTGTTTTTT.

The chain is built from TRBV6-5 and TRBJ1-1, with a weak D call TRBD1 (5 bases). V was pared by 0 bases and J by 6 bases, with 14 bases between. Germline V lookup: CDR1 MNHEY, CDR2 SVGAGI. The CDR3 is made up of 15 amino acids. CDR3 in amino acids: CASSYSGREVAEAFF. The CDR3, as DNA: TGTGCCAGCAGTTACTCGGGCAGGGAGGTGGCTGAAGCTTTCTTT.

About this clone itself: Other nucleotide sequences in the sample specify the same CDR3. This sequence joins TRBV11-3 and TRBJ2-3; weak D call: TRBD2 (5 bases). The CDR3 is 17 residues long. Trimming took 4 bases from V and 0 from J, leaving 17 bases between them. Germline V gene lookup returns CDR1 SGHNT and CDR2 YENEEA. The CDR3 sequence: CASSWSRTVSSTDTQYF. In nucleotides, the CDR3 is TGTGCCAGCAGCTGGAGCCGGACTGTCTCTAGCACAGATACGCAGTATTTT.

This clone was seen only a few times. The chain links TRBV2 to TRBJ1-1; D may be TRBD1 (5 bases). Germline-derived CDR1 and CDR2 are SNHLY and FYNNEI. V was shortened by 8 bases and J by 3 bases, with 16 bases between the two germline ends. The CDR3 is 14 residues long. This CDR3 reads CASDGTPPDTEAFF. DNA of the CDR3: TGTGCCAGCGACGGGACCCCTCCGGACACTGAAGCTTTCTTT.